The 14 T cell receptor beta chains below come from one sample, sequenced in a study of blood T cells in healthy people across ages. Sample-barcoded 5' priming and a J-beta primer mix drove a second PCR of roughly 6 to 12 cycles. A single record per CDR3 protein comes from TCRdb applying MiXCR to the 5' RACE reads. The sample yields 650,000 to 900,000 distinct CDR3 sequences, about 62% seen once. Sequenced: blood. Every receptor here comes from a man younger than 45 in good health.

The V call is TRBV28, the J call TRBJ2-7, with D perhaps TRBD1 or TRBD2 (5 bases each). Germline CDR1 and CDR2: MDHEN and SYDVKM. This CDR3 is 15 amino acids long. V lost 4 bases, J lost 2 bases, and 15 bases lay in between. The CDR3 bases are TGTGCCAGCAGTTCCTCCCGGGACGGTACCTACGAGCAGTACTTC. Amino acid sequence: CASSSSRDGTYEQYF.

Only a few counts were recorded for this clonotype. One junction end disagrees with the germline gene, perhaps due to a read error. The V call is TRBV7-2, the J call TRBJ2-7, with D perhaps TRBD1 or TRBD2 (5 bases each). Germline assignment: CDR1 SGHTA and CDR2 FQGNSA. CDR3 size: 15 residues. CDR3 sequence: CASTLTGQTPYEQYF. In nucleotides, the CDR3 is TGTGCCAGCACCTTAACGGGGCAAACCCCCTACGAGCAGTACTTC.

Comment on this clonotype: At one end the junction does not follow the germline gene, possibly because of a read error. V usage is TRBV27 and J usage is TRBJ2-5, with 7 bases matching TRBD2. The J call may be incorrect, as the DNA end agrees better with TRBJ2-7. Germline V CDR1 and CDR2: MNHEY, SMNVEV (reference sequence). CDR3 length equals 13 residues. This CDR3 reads CASNLSGAYEQYF. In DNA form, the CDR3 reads TGTGCCAGCAATTTAAGCGGGGCTTACGAGCAGTACTTC.

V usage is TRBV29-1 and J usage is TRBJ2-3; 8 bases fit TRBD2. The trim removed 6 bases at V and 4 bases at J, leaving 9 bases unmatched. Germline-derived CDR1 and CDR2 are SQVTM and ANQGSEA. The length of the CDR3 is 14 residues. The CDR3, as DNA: TGCAGCGTCCCGGGACTAGTGTACGCAGATACGCAGTATTTT. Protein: CSVPGLVYADTQYF.

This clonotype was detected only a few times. The CDR3 loop is CASSVPNNEQFF. The CDR3 nucleotides read TGTGCCAGCAGCGTCCCTAACAATGAGCAGTTCTTC. The gene calls are TRBV9 and TRBJ2-1; D not resolved. Germline values: CDR1 SGDLS, CDR2 YYNGEE. The CDR3 covers 12 residues. V lost 2 bases and J 5 bases, leaving 5 bases between the germline ends.

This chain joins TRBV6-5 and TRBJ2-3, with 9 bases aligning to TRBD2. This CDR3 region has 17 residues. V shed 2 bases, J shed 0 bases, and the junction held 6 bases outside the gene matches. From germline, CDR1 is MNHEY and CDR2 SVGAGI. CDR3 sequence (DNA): TGTGCCAGCAGTTACGTTGGGCGGGGGGGTAGCACAGATACGCAGTATTTT. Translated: CASSYVGRGGSTDTQYF.

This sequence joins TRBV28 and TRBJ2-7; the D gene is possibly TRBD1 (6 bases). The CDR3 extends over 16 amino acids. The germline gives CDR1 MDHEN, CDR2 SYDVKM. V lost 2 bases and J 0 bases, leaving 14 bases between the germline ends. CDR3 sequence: CASSLIGQGHSYEQYF. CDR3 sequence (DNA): TGTGCCAGCAGTTTAATAGGGCAGGGGCACTCCTACGAGCAGTACTTC.

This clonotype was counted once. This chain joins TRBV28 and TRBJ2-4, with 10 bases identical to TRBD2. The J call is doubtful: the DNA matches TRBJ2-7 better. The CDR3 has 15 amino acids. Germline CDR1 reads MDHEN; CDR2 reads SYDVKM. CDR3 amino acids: CASSLLPGTSDEQYF. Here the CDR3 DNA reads TGTGCCAGCAGTTTATTGCCGGGGACTAGCGACGAGCAGTACTTC.

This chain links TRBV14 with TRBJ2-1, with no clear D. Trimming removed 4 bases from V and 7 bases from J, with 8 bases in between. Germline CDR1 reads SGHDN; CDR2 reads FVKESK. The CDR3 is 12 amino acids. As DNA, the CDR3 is TGTGCCAGCAGCCGAATAAAGAATGAGCAGTTCTTC. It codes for CASSRIKNEQFF. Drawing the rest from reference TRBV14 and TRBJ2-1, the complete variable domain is EAGVTQFPSHSVIEKGQTVTLRCDPISGHDNLYWYRRVMGKEIKFLLHFVKESKQDESGMPNNRFLAERTGGTYSTLKVQPAELEDSGVYFCASSRIKNEQFFGPGTRLTVL.

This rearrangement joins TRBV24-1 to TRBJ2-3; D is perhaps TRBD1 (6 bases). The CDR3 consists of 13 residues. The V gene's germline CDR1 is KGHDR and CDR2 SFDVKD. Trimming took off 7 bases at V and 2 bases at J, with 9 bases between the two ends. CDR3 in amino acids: CATRGHFTDTQYF. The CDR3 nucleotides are TGTGCCACCAGGGGACATTTCACAGATACGCAGTATTTT.

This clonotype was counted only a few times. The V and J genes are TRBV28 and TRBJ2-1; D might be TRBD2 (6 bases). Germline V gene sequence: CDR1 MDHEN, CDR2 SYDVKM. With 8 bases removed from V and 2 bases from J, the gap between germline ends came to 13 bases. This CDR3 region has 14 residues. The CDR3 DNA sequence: TGTGCCAGCCGGGCGGGGACCACCTACAATGAGCAGTTCTTC. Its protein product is CASRAGTTYNEQFF.

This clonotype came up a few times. CDR3 loop: CASSLSGGLTSYEQYF. CDR3 nucleotide sequence: TGTGCCAGCAGCCTCAGTGGGGGGCTAACGTCCTACGAGCAGTACTTC. This chain connects TRBV7-6 to TRBJ2-7; perhaps D is TRBD1 or TRBD2 (6 bases each). Trimming cost V 5 bases and J 1 base, with 18 bases left between them. This CDR3 contains 16 residues. From germline, CDR1 is SGHVS and CDR2 FNYEAQ.

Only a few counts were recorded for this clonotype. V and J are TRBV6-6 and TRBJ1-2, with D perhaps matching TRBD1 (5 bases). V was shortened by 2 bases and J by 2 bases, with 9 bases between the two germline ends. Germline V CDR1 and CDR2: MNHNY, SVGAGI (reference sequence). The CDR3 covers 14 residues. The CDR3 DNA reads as TGTGCCAGCAGTTACCCGACAGCCAACTATGGCTACACCTTC. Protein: CASSYPTANYGYTF.

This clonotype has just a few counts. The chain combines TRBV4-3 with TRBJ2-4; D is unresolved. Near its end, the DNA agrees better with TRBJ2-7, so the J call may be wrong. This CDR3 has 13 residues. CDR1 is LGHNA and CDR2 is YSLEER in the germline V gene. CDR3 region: CASSQDISYEQYF. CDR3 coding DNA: TGCGCCAGCAGCCAAGACATCTCCTACGAGCAGTACTTC.